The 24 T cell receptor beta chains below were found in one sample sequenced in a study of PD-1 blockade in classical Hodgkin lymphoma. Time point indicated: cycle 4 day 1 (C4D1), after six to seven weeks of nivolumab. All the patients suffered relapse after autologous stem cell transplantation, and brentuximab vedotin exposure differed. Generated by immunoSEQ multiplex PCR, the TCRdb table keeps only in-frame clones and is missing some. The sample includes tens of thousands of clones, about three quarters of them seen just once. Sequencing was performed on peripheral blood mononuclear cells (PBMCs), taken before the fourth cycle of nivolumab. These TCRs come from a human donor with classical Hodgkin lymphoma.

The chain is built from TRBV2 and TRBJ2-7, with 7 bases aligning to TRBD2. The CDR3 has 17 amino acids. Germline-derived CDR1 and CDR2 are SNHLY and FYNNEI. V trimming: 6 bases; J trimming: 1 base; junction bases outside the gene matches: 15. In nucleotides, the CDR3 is TGTGCCAGCAGACGATCGGCGGCGGGAGAGATGTCCTACGAGCAGTACTTC. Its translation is CASRRSAAGEMSYEQYF.

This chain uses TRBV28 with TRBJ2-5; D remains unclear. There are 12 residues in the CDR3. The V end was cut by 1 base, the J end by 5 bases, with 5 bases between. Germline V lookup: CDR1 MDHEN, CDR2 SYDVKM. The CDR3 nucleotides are TGTGCCAGCAGTTTATCAGTGGAGACCCAGTACTTC. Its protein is CASSLSVETQYF.

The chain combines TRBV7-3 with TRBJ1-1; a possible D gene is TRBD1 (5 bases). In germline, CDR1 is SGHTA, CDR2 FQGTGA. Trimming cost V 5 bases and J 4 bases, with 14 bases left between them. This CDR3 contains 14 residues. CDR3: CASSATAVSTEAFF. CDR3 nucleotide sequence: TGTGCCAGCAGCGCGACAGCCGTTAGCACTGAAGCTTTCTTT.

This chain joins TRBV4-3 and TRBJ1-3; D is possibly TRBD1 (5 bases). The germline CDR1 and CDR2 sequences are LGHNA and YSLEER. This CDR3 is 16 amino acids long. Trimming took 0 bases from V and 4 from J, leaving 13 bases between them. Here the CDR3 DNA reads TGCGCCAGCAGCCAAGATCCGGGACCCGTGGGAAACACCATATATTTT. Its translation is CASSQDPGPVGNTIYF.

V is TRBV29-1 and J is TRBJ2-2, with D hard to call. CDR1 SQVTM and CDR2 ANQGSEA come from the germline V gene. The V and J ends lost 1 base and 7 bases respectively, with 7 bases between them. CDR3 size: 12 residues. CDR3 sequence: CSVEGQSGELFF. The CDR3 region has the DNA TGCAGCGTTGAAGGGCAAAGCGGGGAGCTGTTTTTT.

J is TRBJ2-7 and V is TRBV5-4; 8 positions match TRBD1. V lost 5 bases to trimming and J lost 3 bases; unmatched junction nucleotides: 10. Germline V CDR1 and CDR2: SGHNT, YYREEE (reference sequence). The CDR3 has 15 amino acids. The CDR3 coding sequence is TGTGCCAGCAGTTACGGACAGGGTGTTTTCTACGAGCAGTACTTC. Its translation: CASSYGQGVFYEQYF. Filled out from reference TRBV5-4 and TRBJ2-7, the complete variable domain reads ETGVTQSPTHLIKTRGQQVTLRCSSQSGHNTVSWYQQALGQGPQFIFQYYREEENGRGNFPPRFSGLQFPNYSSELNVNALELDDSALYLCASSYGQGVFYEQYFGPGTRLTVT.

The CDR3 loop is CASSVYQRSVDEQYF. The CDR3 DNA follows: TGTGCCAGCAGCGTTTATCAAAGGTCGGTAGACGAGCAGTACTTC. This chain links TRBV5-6 with TRBJ2-7; D unresolved. CDR3 length: 15 residues. CDR1 is SGHDT, CDR2 YYEEEE, per germline. With 4 bases removed from V and 5 bases from J, the gap between germline ends came to 19 bases. Full variable domain (missing parts from reference TRBV5-6 and TRBJ2-7): DAGVTQSPTHLIKTRGQQVTLRCSPKSGHDTVSWYQQALGQGPQFIFQYYEEEERQRGNFPDRFSGHQFPNYSSELNVNALLLGDSALYLCASSVYQRSVDEQYFGPGTRLTVT.

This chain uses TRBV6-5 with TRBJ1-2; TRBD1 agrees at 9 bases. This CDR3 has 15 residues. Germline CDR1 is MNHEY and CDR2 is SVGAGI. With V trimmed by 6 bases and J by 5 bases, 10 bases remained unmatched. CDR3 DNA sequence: TGTGCCAGCAGGGACAGGGGCGGTTATGAGTATGGCTACACCTTC. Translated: CASRDRGGYEYGYTF.

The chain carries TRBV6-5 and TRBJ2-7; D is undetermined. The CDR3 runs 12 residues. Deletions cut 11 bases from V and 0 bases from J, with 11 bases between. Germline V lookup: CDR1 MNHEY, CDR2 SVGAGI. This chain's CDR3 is CAVGKYSYEQYF. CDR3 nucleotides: TGTGCCGTTGGGAAGTACTCCTACGAGCAGTACTTC.

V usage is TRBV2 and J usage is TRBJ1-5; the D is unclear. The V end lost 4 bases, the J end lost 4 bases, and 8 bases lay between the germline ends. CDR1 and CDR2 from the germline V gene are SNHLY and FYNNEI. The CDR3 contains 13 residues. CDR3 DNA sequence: TGTGCCAGCAGTGCGGAAGGGAATCAGCCCCAGCATTTT. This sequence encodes CASSAEGNQPQHF.

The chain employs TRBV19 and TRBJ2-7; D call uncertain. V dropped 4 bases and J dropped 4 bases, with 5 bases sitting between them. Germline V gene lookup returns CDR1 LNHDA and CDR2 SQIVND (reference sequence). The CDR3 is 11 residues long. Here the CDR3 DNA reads TGTGCCAGTAGTACAGGATACGAGCAGTACTTC. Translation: CASSTGYEQYF.

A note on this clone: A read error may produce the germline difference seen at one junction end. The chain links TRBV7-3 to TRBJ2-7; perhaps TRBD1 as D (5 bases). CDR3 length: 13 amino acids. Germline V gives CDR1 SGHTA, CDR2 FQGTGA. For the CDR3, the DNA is TGTGCCAGCAGCTTTGGACACTCCTCCGAGCAGTACTTC. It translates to CASSFGHSSEQYF.

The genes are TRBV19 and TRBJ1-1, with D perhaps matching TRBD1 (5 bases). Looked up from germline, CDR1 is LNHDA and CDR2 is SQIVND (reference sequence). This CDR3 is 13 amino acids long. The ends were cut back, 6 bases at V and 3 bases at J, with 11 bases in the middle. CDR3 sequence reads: CASSRQSYTEAFF. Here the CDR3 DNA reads TGTGCCAGTAGCCGACAGTCTTACACTGAAGCTTTCTTT.

CDR3 protein: CASRTPRTTDTQYF. In DNA form, the CDR3 reads TGTGCCAGCAGGACCCCTAGAACTACAGATACGCAGTATTTT. This chain links TRBV27 with TRBJ2-3; D not certain. The CDR3 contains 14 residues. V was shortened by 6 bases and J by 3 bases, with 13 bases between the two germline ends. The V gene's germline CDR1 is MNHEY and CDR2 SMNVEV (reference sequence).

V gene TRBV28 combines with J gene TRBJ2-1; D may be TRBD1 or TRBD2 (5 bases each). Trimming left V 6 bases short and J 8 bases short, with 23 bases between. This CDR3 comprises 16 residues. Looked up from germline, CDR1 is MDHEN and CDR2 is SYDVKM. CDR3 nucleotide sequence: TGTGCCAGCAGAAGTTCCCCCCTACTAGGGGACCATGAGCAGTTCTTC. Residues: CASRSSPLLGDHEQFF.

The CDR3 DNA sequence: TGTGCGGATAGCGGGAAGCCCTACGAGCAGTACTTC. Amino acids: CADSGKPYEQYF. V is TRBV21-1 and J is TRBJ2-7; TRBD2, the table's D call, lacks a check against the DNA. TRBV21-1 counts as a pseudogene. This CDR3 region has 12 residues.

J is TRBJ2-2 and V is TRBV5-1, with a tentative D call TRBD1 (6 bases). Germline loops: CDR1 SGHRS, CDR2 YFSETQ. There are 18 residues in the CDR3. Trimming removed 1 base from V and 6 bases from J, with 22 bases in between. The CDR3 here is CASSLLRVNRDLAGELFF. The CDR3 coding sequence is TGCGCCAGCAGCTTGTTGAGGGTGAACAGGGATTTAGCCGGGGAGCTGTTTTTT.

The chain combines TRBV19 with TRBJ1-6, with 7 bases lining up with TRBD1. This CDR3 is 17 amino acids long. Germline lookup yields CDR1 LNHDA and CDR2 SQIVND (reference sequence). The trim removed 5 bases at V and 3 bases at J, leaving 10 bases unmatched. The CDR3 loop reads CASSYTTQGGYNSPLHF. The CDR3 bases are TGTGCCAGTAGTTATACGACTCAGGGGGGCTATAATTCACCCCTCCACTTT.

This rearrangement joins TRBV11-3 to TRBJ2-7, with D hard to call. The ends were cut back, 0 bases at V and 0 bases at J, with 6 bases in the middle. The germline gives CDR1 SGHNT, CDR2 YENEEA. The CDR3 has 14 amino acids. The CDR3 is CASSLDRSSYEQYF. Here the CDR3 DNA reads TGTGCCAGCAGCTTAGACAGGAGCTCCTACGAGCAGTACTTC.

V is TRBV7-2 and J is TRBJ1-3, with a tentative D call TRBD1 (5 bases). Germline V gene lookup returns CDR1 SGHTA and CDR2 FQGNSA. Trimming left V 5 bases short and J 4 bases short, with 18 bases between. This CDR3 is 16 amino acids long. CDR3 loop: CASSTGGTLTGNTIYF. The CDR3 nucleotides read TGTGCCAGCAGCACGGGAGGGACTTTAACAGGAAACACCATATATTTT.

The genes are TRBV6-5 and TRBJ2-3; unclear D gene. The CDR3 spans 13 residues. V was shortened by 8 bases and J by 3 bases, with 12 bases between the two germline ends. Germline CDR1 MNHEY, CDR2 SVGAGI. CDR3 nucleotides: TGTGCCAGCGCCTCCCGTGCTACAGATACGCAGTATTTT. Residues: CASASRATDTQYF.

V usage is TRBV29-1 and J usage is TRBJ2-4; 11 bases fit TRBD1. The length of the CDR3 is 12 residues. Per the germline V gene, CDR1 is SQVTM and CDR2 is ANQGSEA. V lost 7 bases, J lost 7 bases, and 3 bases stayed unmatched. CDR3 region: CSAWDRGNIQYF. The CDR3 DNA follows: TGCAGCGCCTGGGACAGGGGGAACATTCAGTACTTC.

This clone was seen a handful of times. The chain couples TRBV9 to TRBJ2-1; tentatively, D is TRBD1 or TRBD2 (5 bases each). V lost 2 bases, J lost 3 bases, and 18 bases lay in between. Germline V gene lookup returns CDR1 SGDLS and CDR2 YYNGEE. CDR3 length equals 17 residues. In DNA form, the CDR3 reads TGTGCCAGCAGCGTTTCCGGGGACCCCAGACGCTACAATGAGCAGTTCTTC. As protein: CASSVSGDPRRYNEQFF.

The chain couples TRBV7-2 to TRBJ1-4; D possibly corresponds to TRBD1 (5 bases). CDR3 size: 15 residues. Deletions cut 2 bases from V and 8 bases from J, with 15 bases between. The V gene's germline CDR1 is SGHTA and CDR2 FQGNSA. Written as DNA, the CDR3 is TGTGCCAGCAGCTTAAGGAACAGGTTGGCGGAAAAACTGTTTTTT. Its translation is CASSLRNRLAEKLFF.